What follows are 12 T cell receptor beta chains derived from one specimen sequenced in a study of blood T cell repertoires in COVID-19. Libraries were prepared by immunoSEQ multiplex PCR; TCRdb keeps only in-frame clonotypes and omits some of them. The data show about 120,000 clones, 87% seen once. Specimen: peripheral blood. These receptors were obtained from a woman in her 70s with acute or convalescent COVID-19.

The chain is built from TRBV4-2 and TRBJ2-1; D is possibly TRBD1 (5 bases). Germline CDR1 LGHNA, CDR2 YNFKEQ. CDR3 size: 16 residues. The V end lost 0 bases, the J end lost 1 base, and 10 bases lay between the germline ends. Here the CDR3 DNA reads TGTGCCAGCAGCCAAGACCTACACAGGTCCTACAATGAGCAGTTCTTC. Its protein product is CASSQDLHRSYNEQFF.

The J gene is TRBJ1-2, the V gene TRBV28; 11 bases are a match to TRBD1. Trimming removed 5 bases from V and 7 bases from J; junction bases left unmatched: 12. This CDR3 is 16 amino acids long. The germline CDR1 and CDR2 sequences are MDHEN and SYDVKM. CDR3 bases: TGTGCCAGCAGTACGGGACAGGGGGTGTCAGAAGGTGGCTACACCTTC. Translation: CASSTGQGVSEGGYTF.

The chain employs TRBV5-8 and TRBJ2-7, with a tentative D call TRBD2 (5 bases). V gave up 4 bases and J gave up 1 base, with 15 bases separating them. The CDR3 has 15 amino acids. Germline V gene sequence: CDR1 SGHTS, CDR2 YDEGEE. CDR3 nucleotide sequence: TGTGCCAGCAGCACCGGGGAGCTTAATTCCTACGAGCAGTACTTC. Residues: CASSTGELNSYEQYF.

The chain carries TRBV11-2 and TRBJ1-4; unclear D gene. Trimming stripped 3 bases from V and 8 bases from J, with 16 bases between. CDR1 is SGHAT, CDR2 FQNNGV, per germline. This CDR3 has 15 amino acids. CDR3 sequence (DNA): TGTGCCAGCAGCTTCGGATACGGTGGGAGGGAAAAACTGTTTTTT. Residues: CASSFGYGGREKLFF.

The V gene is TRBV6-6, the J gene TRBJ2-7; 8 bases fit TRBD2. Per germline, CDR1 MNHNY and CDR2 SVGAGI (reference sequence). CDR3 length equals 13 residues. Germline trimming cut 8 bases from V and 2 bases from J; bases unmatched to any gene: 5. CDR3 in DNA: TGTGCCAGCGGGCGGGGGGACCCCTACGAGCAGTACTTC. It specifies CASGRGDPYEQYF.

The V and J genes are TRBV10-3 and TRBJ1-6; D ambiguous. The V gene's germline CDR1 is ENHRY and CDR2 SYGVKD. This CDR3 contains 15 residues. V was pared by 5 bases and J by 7 bases, with 15 bases between. CDR3 nucleotide sequence: TGTGCCATCAGTCCCGGTGGTGGTCGAAATTCACCCCTCCACTTT. Translation gives CAISPGGGRNSPLHF.

In this sample, this clone turned up a few times. In nucleotides, the CDR3 is TGTGCCAGCAGTGAAGTGGGGGGTCCGAACACCGGGGAGCTGTTTTTT. Its protein is CASSEVGGPNTGELFF. The V and J genes are TRBV25-1 and TRBJ2-2, with D tentatively TRBD2 (6 bases). This CDR3 region has 16 residues. CDR1 and CDR2 (germline): MGHDK, SYGVNS. V lost 2 bases and J lost 0, with 10 bases in between.

The rearrangement uses TRBV30 and TRBJ1-1; 7 bases are shared with TRBD1. J gave up 1 base and V 8 bases, and 4 bases lay outside the gene matches. Germline V gene lookup returns CDR1 GTSNPN and CDR2 SVGIG (reference sequence). The CDR3 has 12 amino acids. CDR3 loop: CAGHRGNTEAFF. As DNA, the CDR3 is TGTGCCGGACACAGGGGGAACACTGAAGCTTTCTTT.

The chain joins TRBV18 to TRBJ1-4; 9 bases map to TRBD1. This CDR3 spans 15 amino acids. With 3 bases clipped from V and 5 bases from J, the junction kept 4 bases outside the gene matches. Germline V gene lookup returns CDR1 KGHSH and CDR2 LQKENI. The CDR3 region is CASSPNGQGNEKLFF. The DNA of the CDR3 is TGTGCCAGCTCACCTAACGGACAGGGGAATGAAAAACTGTTTTTT. The entire variable domain, with the rest obtained from reference TRBV18 and TRBJ1-4, is as follows: NAGVMQNPRHLVRRRGQEARLRCSPMKGHSHVYWYRQLPEEGLKFMVYLQKENIIDESGMPKERFSAEFPKEGPSILRIQQVVRGDSAAYFCASSPNGQGNEKLFFGSGTQLSVL.

The genes are TRBV5-4 and TRBJ1-1, with 7 nucleotides matching TRBD1. Germline trimming cut 0 bases from V and 0 bases from J; bases unmatched to any gene: 2. Germline-derived CDR1 and CDR2 are SGHNT and YYREEE (reference sequence). The CDR3 is 15 amino acids. CDR3 residues: CASSLEGALNTEAFF. CDR3 nucleotide sequence: TGTGCCAGCAGCTTGGAGGGGGCCTTGAACACTGAAGCTTTCTTT. Drawing the rest from reference TRBV5-4 and TRBJ1-1, the complete variable domain is ETGVTQSPTHLIKTRGQQVTLRCSSQSGHNTVSWYQQALGQGPQFIFQYYREEENGRGNFPPRFSGLQFPNYSSELNVNALELDDSALYLCASSLEGALNTEAFFGQGTRLTVV.

The genes are TRBV7-2 and TRBJ1-2, with D uncertain. V shed 5 bases and J shed 0 bases, with 13 bases lying between them. This CDR3 contains 15 residues. Per the germline V gene, CDR1 is SGHTA and CDR2 is FQGNSA. The CDR3 loop reads CASSQKYGANYGYTF. The CDR3 region has the DNA TGTGCCAGCAGCCAGAAATATGGAGCTAACTATGGCTACACCTTC.

This rearrangement joins TRBV29-1 to TRBJ1-1; D is unresolved. This CDR3 spans 13 amino acids. CDR1 SQVTM and CDR2 ANQGSEA come from the germline V gene. V dropped 6 bases and J dropped 3 bases, with 14 bases sitting between them. CDR3 region: CSVDGDWDTEAFF. Here the CDR3 DNA reads TGCAGCGTCGACGGAGACTGGGACACTGAAGCTTTCTTT.